This record covers a single T cell receptor (beta chain). Its antigen is still unknown. Base qualities were left out, and no much larger clone turns up one base away. The CDR3 regions of human TCRbeta chains were analyzed by immunosequencing. Turning to the authors' computational methods: TCRs in the repertoires were compared against a reference library of SARS-CoV-2-specific TCRs that had been generated with the MIRA antigen-specificity platform. Breadth was defined as the fraction of unique TCRs that were SARS-CoV-2-associated. Depth was defined as the fraction of total T cells that were SARS-CoV-2-associated. Using the MIRA data, every spike-specific TCR was mapped to the spike region that the TCR reacted to and assigned to either a CD4 or a CD8 class. Log10-transformed breadth and depth values were compared by one-way ANOVA with Sidak's multiple comparisons tests. The immuneACCESS repertoire file appears here via TCRdb, limited to in-frame rearrangements. These files lack a portion of the clones; in checked studies, under half of the deficit traces to unresolved V genes, and the cause of the others is not known. That table gives V, J and clone size, and the DNA gave D and trimming. The sample yields 55,000 to 70,000 clones; roughly 90% were counted once. The ten most abundant clones make up roughly 7.3% of the sample.

The time point label on this specimen signifies: baseline before first vaccination. The vaccinee samples were drawn from two UK trials, COV001 and COV002, one of which was a single-blind randomized controlled phase 2/3 trial testing AZD1222 (ChAdOx1 nCoV-19) in healthy adults. Trial participant PBMC samples were collected at day 0 and day 28 after the second dose for TCRbeta chain sequencing. The sample comes from a study of T cell responses to AZD1222 COVID-19 vaccine (dated by TCRdb to about 2021). In terms of the full investigation: AZD1222 recipients whose second dose came at about 4 weeks and those whose second dose came at about 12 weeks were combined into one group, since spike-specific TCR depth and breadth did not differ between the two schedules. A total of 233 trial participants underwent TCR sequencing, of whom 200 to 220 received two doses of AZD1222 and some 26 received two doses of the MenACWY control vaccine. Enrollment into the trials was organized by age into subgroups of 18-55, 56-69 and 70-plus years, and those subgroups contained 148, 28 and 57 TCR-sequenced participants, respectively. Study-wide findings and limitations: The 56-69-year group was small, and its depth increase did not reach significance, likely because of low power. Only 5 to 7 AZD1222 recipients were SARS-CoV-2 seropositive at baseline, limiting conclusions about previously exposed vaccinees. Spike-specific TCR breadth and depth rose significantly after two AZD1222 doses compared with day 0 and with MenACWY recipients. Epitopes outside the regions mutated in the B.1.351 and B.1.1.7 variants were reportedly recognized by nearly half of the unique spike-specific TCRs. Vaccine-associated CD4 TCRs spanned the whole spike protein, with dominant responses in regions 160-218 and 743-854. Because no day 14 peak-response samples were available, repertoires were characterized only after the peak T cell response. Most participants were white British and females outnumbered males, and the authors suggested that clonal diversity may have been underestimated.

The CDR1 and CDR2 encoded by the germline V gene are SGHTA and FQGNSA. V trim: 5 bases; J trim: 3 bases; unmatched bases: 4. The CDR3 runs 14 amino acids, cysteine and phenylalanine included. Only the CDR3 portion is preserved as DNA: 42 bases, with reading frame beginning at the first base. The chain links TRBV7-2 with TRBJ2-7, with 10 bases aligning to TRBD1. The sequencing here drew on peripheral blood, taken on day 0 of AZD1222 vaccination. This TCR was recovered from an adult in good health. The CDR3 amino acid sequence is: CASSVRDRGYEQYF. The DNA reads TGTGCCAGCAGCGTCCGGGACAGGGGCTACGAGCAGTACTTC.